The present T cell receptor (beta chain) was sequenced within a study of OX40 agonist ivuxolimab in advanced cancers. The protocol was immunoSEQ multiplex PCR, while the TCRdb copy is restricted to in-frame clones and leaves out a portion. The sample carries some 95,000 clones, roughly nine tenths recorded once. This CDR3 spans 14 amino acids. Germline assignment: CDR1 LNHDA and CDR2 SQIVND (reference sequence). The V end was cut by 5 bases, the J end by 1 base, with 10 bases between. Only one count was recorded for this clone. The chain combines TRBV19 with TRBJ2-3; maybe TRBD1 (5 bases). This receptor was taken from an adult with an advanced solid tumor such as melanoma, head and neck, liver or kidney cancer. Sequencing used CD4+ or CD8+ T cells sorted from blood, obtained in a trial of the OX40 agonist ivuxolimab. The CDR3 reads CASSRQTGTDTQYF. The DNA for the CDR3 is TGTGCCAGTAGTCGACAGACCGGCACAGATACGCAGTATTTT.